Listed below are T cell receptor beta chains from one sample, sequenced in a study of CD8+CD57+ T cells in acquired aplastic anemia. Using its own MiXCR run on the reads, TCRdb lists one record per CDR3 protein. The table shows over 150,000 distinct CDR3 sequences, with around half occurring only once. The sample consisted of sorted CD4+, CD8+, or CD8+CD57+ T cells (not recorded which) from PBMCs. The origin of the receptors is a human donor in good health, serving as a control. CDR3s include the opening cysteine and the closing phenylalanine or tryptophan. The D gene is left open where the match is weak. Some rows mark clone size as missing; the rest say once, few, many or name a class of expanded clone.

CDR3nt	CDR3aa	d_gene	abundance	j_gene	v_gene
TGTGCCAGCCTCCTACAGGGGTCGGCCGGGGAGCTGTTTTTT	CASLLQGSAGELFF	TRBD1	.	TRBJ2-2	TRBV7-9
TGCAGCGTTGAAGACAGGGTAGGGAATTCACCCCTCCACTTT	CSVEDRVGNSPLHF	.	once	TRBJ1-6	TRBV29-1
TGTGCTAGTGGTTTGGTAGTGGATGGCTACACCTTC	CASGLVVDGYTF	.	.	TRBJ1-2	TRBV12-5
TGTGAGGGGGACTTAGGCTATGGCTACACCTTC	CEGDLGYGYTF	.	many	TRBJ1-2	TRBV28
TGTGCCAGCAGCGCCGGACCGAATAGCAATCAGCCCCAGCATTTT	CASSAGPNSNQPQHF	.	once	TRBJ1-5	TRBV2
TGCGCCAGCAGTGAGGGGACTGATAATTCACCCCTCCACTTT	CASSEGTDNSPLHF	.	.	TRBJ1-6	TRBV10-1
TGTGCCAGCAGCCCGGGACAGGCCCCTAGCAATCAGCCCCAGCATTTT	CASSPGQAPSNQPQHF	TRBD1	.	TRBJ1-5	TRBV11-1
TGTGCCAGCAGCAGAATGACAGGGGTCAACTCTGGAAACACCATATATTTT	CASSRMTGVNSGNTIYF	TRBD1	many	TRBJ1-3	TRBV5-8
TGTGCCAGCAGCCAATTTTCTACTAGCACAGATACGCAGTATTTT	CASSQFSTSTDTQYF	.	many	TRBJ2-3	TRBV16
TGTGCCAGCACCACAGGGCTTGGGGAAAAACTGTTTTTT	CASTTGLGEKLFF	.	.	TRBJ1-4	TRBV19
TGTGCCAGCAGCGATATGGCTCCAGTTGGCAACGTCCTGACTTTC	CASSDMAPVGNVLTF	.	many	TRBJ2-6	TRBV5-8
TGTGCCAGTAGCGATAGCGGGAGCCACGGAGAGACCCAGTACTTC	CASSDSGSHGETQYF	TRBD2	.	TRBJ2-5	TRBV7-2
TGTGCCAGCAGCGCCCTCGGGACAGGGGGCCACGGGGAGCTGTTTTTT	CASSALGTGGHGELFF	TRBD1	.	TRBJ2-2	TRBV9
TGCGCCAGCAGCTTGGAGGGACACAGCTACGAGCAGTTCTTC	CASSLEGHSYEQFF	.	.	TRBJ2-1	TRBV5-1
TGTGCCAGCAGCCGCGGGGGAAATAATTCACCCCTCCACTTT	CASSRGGNNSPLHF	.	.	TRBJ1-6	TRBV7-2
TGTGCCAGCAGTTCGACTTTTACAGGCGCCTATGGCTACACCTTC	CASSSTFTGAYGYTF	.	.	TRBJ1-2	TRBV9
TGCAGCACCATCGCATACCAAGAGACCCAGTACTTC	CSTIAYQETQYF	.	few	TRBJ2-5	TRBV29-1
TGTGCCAGTAGTCCGCTGAACAGGGCCGGAACTGAAGCTTTCTTT	CASSPLNRAGTEAFF	.	many	TRBJ1-1	TRBV19
TGCAGTGCTAGGAGGGGGGGGGGTAGTATAGGCTACACCTTC	CSARRGGGSIGYTF	.	.	TRBJ1-2	TRBV20-1
TGTGCCAGCAGCCAGACGGGGGGACATGGAAACACCATATATTTT	CASSQTGGHGNTIYF	.	.	TRBJ1-3	TRBV3-1
TGTGCCACCAGTGAGGGGACTAGCGGCACAGATACGCAGTATTTT	CATSEGTSGTDTQYF	TRBD2	.	TRBJ2-3	TRBV24-1
TGCAGTGCCCTAGGAGGGGCGGGCAATCAGCCCCAGCATTTT	CSALGGAGNQPQHF	.	.	TRBJ1-5	TRBV20-1
TGTGCCAGCTCCCCTCAAGTTTCCGGGGATAGAACTGAAGCTTTCTTT	CASSPQVSGDRTEAFF	.	.	TRBJ1-1	TRBV18
TGTGCCGCCTCCGGGACACAGAACACTGAAGCTTTCTTT	CAASGTQNTEAFF	.	.	TRBJ1-1	TRBV10-3
TGTGCTAGCAGCCCCCGACCAGAGCAAGAGACCCAGTACTTC	CASSPRPEQETQYF	.	few	TRBJ2-5	TRBV7-7
TGTGCCAGCAGTCAAACGACAGGGGCTAAGATTGAAAAACTGTTTTTT	CASSQTTGAKIEKLFF	TRBD1	once	TRBJ1-4	TRBV13
TGTGCCATCAGTGATGGACGGACCTATGGCTACACCTTC	CAISDGRTYGYTF	.	.	TRBJ1-2	TRBV10-3
TGTGCCAGCAGCTTGAGAGCGGGGGGGGGGGTCAATGAGCAGTTCTTC	CASSLRAGGGVNEQFF	TRBD2	.	TRBJ2-1	TRBV5-4
TGTGCCAGTAGTATGGGTAGGGCAGGTCGAGAGACCCAGTACTTC	CASSMGRAGRETQYF	.	.	TRBJ2-5	TRBV19
TGTGCCAGCAGCTCCCGAGGGACAACCTACGAGCAGTACTTC	CASSSRGTTYEQYF	.	few	TRBJ2-7	TRBV5-5
TGTGCCAGCAGTCCGTTAGGACAGCGCAATCAGCCCCAGCATTTT	CASSPLGQRNQPQHF	.	once	TRBJ1-5	TRBV6-1
TGTGCCAGTAGCATCCAGGGACAGCCGAACACTGAAGCTTTCTTT	CASSIQGQPNTEAFF	TRBD1	.	TRBJ1-1	TRBV19
TGTGCCAGCAGTGTCGGCAGGCAAGAGACCCAGTACTTC	CASSVGRQETQYF	.	many	TRBJ2-5	TRBV7-3
TGTGCCAGAGGGCCTACAGAGACCCAGTACTTC	CARGPTETQYF	.	once	TRBJ2-5	TRBV7-9
TGTGCCACCAGTGATTCCCTGGGGCCGAACACTGAAGCTTTCTTT	CATSDSLGPNTEAFF	.	.	TRBJ1-1	TRBV24-1
TGTGCCAGCAGCCCGGGCGGGGGCGTGGAGACCCAGTACTTC	CASSPGGGVETQYF	.	.	TRBJ2-5	TRBV7-9
TGCAGTGCTAGAGGGTTACAGGGCACTGAAGCTTTCTTT	CSARGLQGTEAFF	.	.	TRBJ1-1	TRBV20-1
TGTGCCAGCAGCGTCGCAGAAAACTATGGCTACACCTTC	CASSVAENYGYTF	.	many	TRBJ1-2	TRBV5-4
TGTGCCAGCAGCTTAAGGGGGGGACTAGCGGGACCCTTTAACACCGGGGAGCTGTTTTTT	CASSLRGGLAGPFNTGELFF	TRBD2	many	TRBJ2-2	TRBV7-2
TGTGCCAGCAGTCCCGGGACAGCTAACTATGGCTACACCTTC	CASSPGTANYGYTF	TRBD1	few	TRBJ1-2	TRBV2
TGTGCCACCAGCAGAGAGGACAGGGACGAGACCCAGTACTTC	CATSREDRDETQYF	TRBD1	.	TRBJ2-5	TRBV15
TGTGCCAGCAGCGTGGGAGGCACTGAAGCTTTCTTT	CASSVGGTEAFF	.	.	TRBJ1-1	TRBV9
TGCGCCAGCAGACGGGACCGCGGAGAGGATAATTCACCCCTCCACTTT	CASRRDRGEDNSPLHF	.	once	TRBJ1-6	TRBV5-1
TGTGCCAGCAGTGACCGGGGAGGGAGCTCCTACGAGCAGTACTTC	CASSDRGGSSYEQYF	TRBD2	many	TRBJ2-7	TRBV6-1
TGTGCCAGCAGTGGACAGGGAAGGGCAGATACGCAGTATTTT	CASSGQGRADTQYF	TRBD1	.	TRBJ2-3	TRBV2
TGTGCCAGCAGCGTAGGAAAAGGACAGGGGACCTATGGCTACACCTTC	CASSVGKGQGTYGYTF	TRBD1	once	TRBJ1-2	TRBV9
TGTGCCACCAGCAGCGATCAGGGCCCCTACGAGCAGTACTTC	CATSSDQGPYEQYF	.	.	TRBJ2-7	TRBV15
TGCGCCAGCAGCCTGGACAGAACAGGAGGTTCACCCCTCCACTTT	CASSLDRTGGSPLHF	.	.	TRBJ1-6	TRBV10-2
TGTGCCGGGGGGGTATGGGGCAATCAGCCCCAGCATTTT	CAGGVWGNQPQHF	.	.	TRBJ1-5	TRBV20-1
TGTGCCAGCACAATGAACTATGGCTACACCTTC	CASTMNYGYTF	.	.	TRBJ1-2	TRBV7-2
TGCAGCCTCACCGAGGGTCGCTATGAGCAGTTCTTC	CSLTEGRYEQFF	.	.	TRBJ2-1	TRBV29-1
TGTGCCAGCAGCCTACCAGTGGGGAACGAGCAGTACTTC	CASSLPVGNEQYF	.	.	TRBJ2-7	TRBV2
TGTGCCAGCAGTTTGACTAGCGGGGGCGTATACGAGCAGTACTTC	CASSLTSGGVYEQYF	TRBD2	.	TRBJ2-7	TRBV7-2
TGTGCCAGCAGCCTTGTTCTCCCTACTAGCTATGGCTACACCTTC	CASSLVLPTSYGYTF	.	.	TRBJ1-2	TRBV28
TGTGCCAGCACCTTCGGGACAGGGGATCTTCAGCCCCAGCATTTT	CASTFGTGDLQPQHF	TRBD1	many	TRBJ1-5	TRBV6-2/TRBV6-3
TGCGCCAGCAACGCCGGGACAGGGACCTATAATTCACCCCTCCACTTT	CASNAGTGTYNSPLHF	TRBD1	.	TRBJ1-6	TRBV10-2
TGCAGTGCTAGGCTCCAGGAGGGCTACACCTTC	CSARLQEGYTF	.	.	TRBJ1-2	TRBV20-1
TGTGCCAGCAGGGGACAGGGGTCAAGTGGCTACACCTTC	CASRGQGSSGYTF	TRBD1	.	TRBJ1-2	TRBV2
TGTCACAGCAGCCTTCCGAACCCAGCGGGGGGGCTGTCAGATACGCAGTATTTT	CHSSLPNPAGGLSDTQYF	TRBD2	.	TRBJ2-3	TRBV11-1
TGCAGTGCTAGGGGTGGGGACAGGGGGTTAGAGACCCAGTACTTC	CSARGGDRGLETQYF	TRBD1	.	TRBJ2-5	TRBV20-1